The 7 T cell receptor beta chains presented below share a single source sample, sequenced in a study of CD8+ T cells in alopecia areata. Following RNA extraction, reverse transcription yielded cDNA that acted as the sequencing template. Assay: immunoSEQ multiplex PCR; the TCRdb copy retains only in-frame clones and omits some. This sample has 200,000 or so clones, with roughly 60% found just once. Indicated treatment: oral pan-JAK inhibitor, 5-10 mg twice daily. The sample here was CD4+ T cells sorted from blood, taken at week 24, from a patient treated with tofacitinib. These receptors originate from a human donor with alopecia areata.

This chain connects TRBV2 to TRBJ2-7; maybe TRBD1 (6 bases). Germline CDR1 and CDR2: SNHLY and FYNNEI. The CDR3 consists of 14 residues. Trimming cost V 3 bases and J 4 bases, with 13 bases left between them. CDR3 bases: TGTGCCAGCAGTGACAGGGGCTTGACGTACGAGCAGTACTTC. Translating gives CASSDRGLTYEQYF.

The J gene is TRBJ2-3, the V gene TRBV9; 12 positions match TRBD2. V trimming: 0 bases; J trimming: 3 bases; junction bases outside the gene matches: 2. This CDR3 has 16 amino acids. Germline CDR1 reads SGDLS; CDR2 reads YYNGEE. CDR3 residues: CASSVVLAGGTDTQYF. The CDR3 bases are TGTGCCAGCAGCGTAGTTCTAGCGGGGGGGACAGATACGCAGTATTTT.

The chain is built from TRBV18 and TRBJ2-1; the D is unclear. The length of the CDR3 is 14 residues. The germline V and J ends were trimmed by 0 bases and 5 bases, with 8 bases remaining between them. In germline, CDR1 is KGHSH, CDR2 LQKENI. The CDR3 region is CASSPPSRNNEQFF. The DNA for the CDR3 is TGTGCCAGCTCACCACCGTCCCGTAACAATGAGCAGTTCTTC. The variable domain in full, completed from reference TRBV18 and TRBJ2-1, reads NAGVMQNPRHLVRRRGQEARLRCSPMKGHSHVYWYRQLPEEGLKFMVYLQKENIIDESGMPKERFSAEFPKEGPSILRIQQVVRGDSAAYFCASSPPSRNNEQFFGPGTRLTVL.

Here the CDR3 DNA reads TGTGCCAGCTCACGCCGGGACAGCTCTGATACGCAGTATTTT. This gives the protein CASSRRDSSDTQYF. The gene calls are TRBV18 and TRBJ2-3, with 7 bases fitting TRBD1. Germline CDR1 KGHSH, CDR2 LQKENI. V was clipped by 4 bases and J by 6 bases; unmatched bases: 7. This CDR3 has 14 residues.

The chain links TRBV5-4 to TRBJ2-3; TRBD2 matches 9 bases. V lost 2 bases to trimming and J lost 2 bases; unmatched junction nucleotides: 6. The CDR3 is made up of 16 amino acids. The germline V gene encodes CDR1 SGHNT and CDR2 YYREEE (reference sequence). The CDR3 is CASSFKRGVNTDTQYF. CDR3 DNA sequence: TGTGCCAGCAGCTTTAAGCGGGGGGTCAACACAGATACGCAGTATTTT.

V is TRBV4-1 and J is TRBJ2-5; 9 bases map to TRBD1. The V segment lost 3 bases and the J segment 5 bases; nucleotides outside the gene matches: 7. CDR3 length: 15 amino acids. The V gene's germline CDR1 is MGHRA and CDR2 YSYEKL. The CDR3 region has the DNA TGCGCCAGCAGCCAGTGGGACAGGGTGGGGGAGACCCAGTACTTC. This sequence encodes CASSQWDRVGETQYF.

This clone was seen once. The chain's CDR3 is CSVLGANTEAFF. As DNA, the CDR3 is TGCAGCGTTTTAGGGGCGAACACTGAAGCTTTCTTT. This sequence joins TRBV29-1 and TRBJ1-1, with TRBD1 as a possible D gene (5 bases). Deletions cut 5 bases from V and 1 base from J, with 8 bases between. The CDR3 is 12 amino acids. CDR1 SQVTM and CDR2 ANQGSEA come from the germline V gene.